The rows below give T cell receptor beta chains drawn from one sample of a study of CD8 T cells in Susac syndrome. TCRdb ran MiXCR on the immunoSEQ multiplex PCR reads and lists one entry per CDR3 protein. The profile shows 80,000 or so distinct CDR3 sequences, around 94% of them singletons. Sample: CD8+ T cells from PBMCs. These receptors were collected from a human donor in good health. CDR3s include the opening cysteine and the closing phenylalanine or tryptophan. D genes are given only for firm matches. Clone size, where shown, is once, few, many, or a class for clones that have expanded.

j_call: TRBJ2-2
d_call: TRBD1
v_call: TRBV20-1
clone_size: NA
cdr3_aa: CSARDTPGQDHTGELFF
cdr3_nt: TGCAGTGCTAGAGATACTCCGGGACAGGACCACACCGGGGAGCTGTTTTTT

j_call: TRBJ1-2
d_call: NA
v_call: TRBV28
clone_size: NA
cdr3_aa: CASSRDTGYGYTF
cdr3_nt: TGTGCCAGCAGTCGGGATACCGGCTATGGCTACACCTTC

j_call: TRBJ2-6
d_call: TRBD1
v_call: TRBV29-1
clone_size: NA
cdr3_aa: CSVRTGRDPGANVLTF
cdr3_nt: TGCAGCGTTAGGACAGGGAGAGATCCGGGGGCCAACGTCCTGACTTTC

j_call: TRBJ1-2
d_call: NA
v_call: TRBV12-5
clone_size: NA
cdr3_aa: CASGFPANYGYTF
cdr3_nt: TGTGCTAGTGGTTTCCCCGCTAACTATGGCTACACCTTC

j_call: TRBJ2-7
d_call: NA
v_call: TRBV4-3
clone_size: NA
cdr3_aa: CASSQEQGGQYEQYF
cdr3_nt: TGCGCCAGCAGCCAAGAACAGGGGGGGCAGTACGAGCAGTACTTC

j_call: TRBJ1-5
d_call: TRBD1
v_call: TRBV27
clone_size: NA
cdr3_aa: CASSPGQGALVSNQPQHF
cdr3_nt: TGTGCCAGCAGTCCCGGACAGGGGGCTTTGGTTTCCAATCAGCCCCAGCATTTT

j_call: TRBJ2-3
d_call: TRBD2
v_call: TRBV12-3/TRBV12-4
clone_size: NA
cdr3_aa: CATNRLAGTDTQYF
cdr3_nt: TGTGCCACCAACCGACTAGCGGGCACAGATACGCAGTATTTT

j_call: TRBJ2-5
d_call: NA
v_call: TRBV7-9
clone_size: NA
cdr3_aa: CASSPGPGWETQYF
cdr3_nt: TGTGCCAGCAGCCCGGGGCCTGGGTGGGAGACCCAGTACTTC

j_call: TRBJ2-3
d_call: NA
v_call: TRBV13
clone_size: NA
cdr3_aa: CASSFPLSTDTQYF
cdr3_nt: TGTGCCAGCAGCTTTCCTTTAAGCACAGATACGCAGTATTTT

j_call: TRBJ2-1
d_call: NA
v_call: TRBV13
clone_size: NA
cdr3_aa: CASPFTDNEQFF
cdr3_nt: TGTGCCAGCCCCTTCACAGACAATGAGCAGTTCTTC

j_call: TRBJ2-2
d_call: NA
v_call: TRBV15
clone_size: NA
cdr3_aa: CATSRGRGAGELFF
cdr3_nt: TGTGCCACCAGCAGAGGCAGGGGTGCCGGGGAGCTGTTTTTT

j_call: TRBJ2-2
d_call: TRBD2
v_call: TRBV4-1
clone_size: NA
cdr3_aa: CASSQEGNPSSGSPTGELFF
cdr3_nt: TGCGCCAGCAGCCAAGAGGGGAATCCCTCTAGCGGGAGTCCCACCGGGGAGCTGTTTTTT

j_call: TRBJ1-5
d_call: TRBD1
v_call: TRBV20-1
clone_size: NA
cdr3_aa: CSARAGGGQPQHF
cdr3_nt: TGCAGTGCTAGAGCAGGGGGTGGTCAGCCCCAGCATTTT

j_call: TRBJ2-5
d_call: NA
v_call: TRBV9
clone_size: NA
cdr3_aa: CASSVDGAETQYF
cdr3_nt: TGTGCCAGCAGCGTAGACGGGGCGGAGACCCAGTACTTC

j_call: TRBJ2-5
d_call: TRBD1
v_call: TRBV7-8
clone_size: few
cdr3_aa: CASSLDPGQGHQETQYF
cdr3_nt: TGTGCCAGCAGCTTAGACCCGGGACAGGGGCACCAAGAGACCCAGTACTTC

j_call: TRBJ1-5
d_call: NA
v_call: TRBV30
clone_size: NA
cdr3_aa: CAWSEGWNQPQHF
cdr3_nt: TGTGCCTGGAGTGAGGGGTGGAATCAGCCCCAGCATTTT

j_call: TRBJ2-2
d_call: TRBD1
v_call: TRBV7-9
clone_size: NA
cdr3_aa: CASSSQGAHTGELFF
cdr3_nt: TGTGCCAGCAGCTCGCAGGGGGCCCACACCGGGGAGCTGTTTTTT

j_call: TRBJ2-7
d_call: NA
v_call: TRBV15
clone_size: NA
cdr3_aa: CATSRAQGDEQYF
cdr3_nt: TGTGCCACCAGCCGAGCGCAGGGAGACGAGCAGTACTTC

j_call: TRBJ2-7
d_call: NA
v_call: TRBV9
clone_size: NA
cdr3_aa: CASSAPTSYEQYF
cdr3_nt: TGTGCCAGCAGCGCGCCGACCAGCTACGAGCAGTACTTC

j_call: TRBJ2-5
d_call: NA
v_call: TRBV15
clone_size: NA
cdr3_aa: CATGDTTYQETQYF
cdr3_nt: TGTGCCACCGGGGACACAACGTACCAAGAGACCCAGTACTTC

j_call: TRBJ1-5
d_call: NA
v_call: TRBV20-1
clone_size: NA
cdr3_aa: CSAQEVRDSWQPQHF
cdr3_nt: TGCAGTGCCCAGGAGGTCAGGGATTCATGGCAGCCCCAGCATTTT

j_call: TRBJ2-1
d_call: NA
v_call: TRBV6-5
clone_size: NA
cdr3_aa: CASSPGPREQFF
cdr3_nt: TGTGCCAGCAGTCCCGGACCCAGAGAGCAGTTCTTC

j_call: TRBJ2-3
d_call: TRBD1
v_call: TRBV28
clone_size: NA
cdr3_aa: CASSRVDRQDTQYF
cdr3_nt: TGTGCCAGCAGCCGAGTGGACAGGCAAGATACGCAGTATTTT

j_call: TRBJ2-5
d_call: NA
v_call: TRBV7-9
clone_size: NA
cdr3_aa: CASSVDNLEQETQYF
cdr3_nt: TGTGCCAGCAGCGTGGATAACTTGGAGCAAGAGACCCAGTACTTC

j_call: TRBJ1-2
d_call: NA
v_call: TRBV19
clone_size: NA
cdr3_aa: CASSIVAAADYYGYTF
cdr3_nt: TGTGCCAGTAGTATAGTTGCGGCAGCAGACTATTATGGCTACACCTTC

j_call: TRBJ1-1
d_call: NA
v_call: TRBV12-3/TRBV12-4
clone_size: NA
cdr3_aa: CASSLPPMNTEAFF
cdr3_nt: TGTGCCAGCAGTTTGCCACCCATGAACACTGAAGCTTTCTTT

j_call: TRBJ1-2
d_call: NA
v_call: TRBV27
clone_size: NA
cdr3_aa: CASSGLGSYGYTF
cdr3_nt: TGTGCCAGCAGTGGCTTGGGAAGCTATGGCTACACCTTC

j_call: TRBJ2-2
d_call: TRBD1
v_call: TRBV7-9
clone_size: NA
cdr3_aa: CASRPTGGTGELFF
cdr3_nt: TGTGCCAGCAGGCCTACAGGGGGCACCGGGGAGCTGTTTTTT

j_call: TRBJ2-1
d_call: NA
v_call: TRBV5-1
clone_size: NA
cdr3_aa: CASSKGTSSYNEQFF
cdr3_nt: TGCGCCAGCAGCAAAGGGACTTCTTCCTACAATGAGCAGTTCTTC

j_call: TRBJ2-2
d_call: NA
v_call: TRBV29-1
clone_size: NA
cdr3_aa: CSVERASGTGELFF
cdr3_nt: TGCAGCGTTGAGAGGGCCAGCGGGACCGGGGAGCTGTTTTTT

j_call: TRBJ1-2
d_call: NA
v_call: TRBV6-5
clone_size: NA
cdr3_aa: CASSYSWRGTNYGYTF
cdr3_nt: TGTGCCAGCAGTTACTCGTGGCGGGGGACAAACTATGGCTACACCTTC

j_call: TRBJ2-1
d_call: NA
v_call: TRBV2
clone_size: NA
cdr3_aa: CASSEGRGGTVDNEQFF
cdr3_nt: TGTGCCAGCAGTGAAGGGAGGGGGGGTACGGTGGACAATGAGCAGTTCTTC

j_call: TRBJ2-3
d_call: TRBD2
v_call: TRBV7-9
clone_size: NA
cdr3_aa: CASSPRTSLADTQYF
cdr3_nt: TGTGCCAGCAGCCCGAGGACTAGCTTAGCAGATACGCAGTATTTT

j_call: TRBJ1-2
d_call: NA
v_call: TRBV14
clone_size: NA
cdr3_aa: CASSQEGLHYGYTF
cdr3_nt: TGTGCCAGCAGCCAAGAAGGACTCCACTATGGCTACACCTTC

j_call: TRBJ2-1
d_call: TRBD2
v_call: TRBV5-1
clone_size: NA
cdr3_aa: CASSSLAGGGNEQFF
cdr3_nt: TGCGCCAGCAGTTCCCTAGCGGGAGGGGGGAATGAGCAGTTCTTC

j_call: TRBJ2-3
d_call: NA
v_call: TRBV7-7
clone_size: NA
cdr3_aa: CASSLGGTKSTDTQYF
cdr3_nt: TGTGCTAGCAGCTTAGGGGGGACAAAAAGCACAGATACGCAGTATTTT

j_call: TRBJ2-3
d_call: TRBD2
v_call: TRBV30
clone_size: NA
cdr3_aa: CAWASGRAPDTQYF
cdr3_nt: TGTGCCTGGGCTAGCGGGAGGGCCCCAGATACGCAGTATTTT

j_call: TRBJ1-6
d_call: NA
v_call: TRBV29-1
clone_size: NA
cdr3_aa: CSVAGTSSPLHF
cdr3_nt: TGCAGCGTTGCGGGGACAAGTTCACCCCTCCACTTT

j_call: TRBJ2-1
d_call: NA
v_call: TRBV20-1
clone_size: NA
cdr3_aa: CSASTGYNEQFF
cdr3_nt: TGCAGTGCTAGTACCGGCTACAATGAGCAGTTCTTC

j_call: TRBJ2-1
d_call: NA
v_call: TRBV27
clone_size: NA
cdr3_aa: CASTGLQQLHEQFF
cdr3_nt: TGTGCCAGCACCGGGCTCCAGCAACTCCATGAGCAGTTCTTC

j_call: TRBJ2-2
d_call: TRBD2
v_call: TRBV9
clone_size: NA
cdr3_aa: CASSPRLAAGELFF
cdr3_nt: TGTGCCAGCAGCCCCCGGCTAGCGGCCGGGGAGCTGTTTTTT

j_call: TRBJ1-1
d_call: TRBD1
v_call: TRBV4-1
clone_size: NA
cdr3_aa: CASSPEGARTEAFF
cdr3_nt: TGCGCCAGCAGCCCGGAGGGGGCGCGAACTGAAGCTTTCTTT

j_call: TRBJ2-1
d_call: NA
v_call: TRBV7-2
clone_size: NA
cdr3_aa: CASRVGPFRADNEQFF
cdr3_nt: TGTGCCAGCAGAGTAGGACCTTTTCGGGCCGACAATGAGCAGTTCTTC

j_call: TRBJ2-3
d_call: TRBD2
v_call: TRBV5-1
clone_size: NA
cdr3_aa: CASSPGTSGGFSDTQYF
cdr3_nt: TGCGCCAGCAGCCCCGGGACTAGCGGGGGATTCTCAGATACGCAGTATTTT

j_call: TRBJ2-1
d_call: NA
v_call: TRBV7-9
clone_size: NA
cdr3_aa: CASSLVWPQRNEQFF
cdr3_nt: TGTGCCAGCAGCTTAGTGTGGCCCCAGCGCAATGAGCAGTTCTTC

j_call: TRBJ1-4
d_call: NA
v_call: TRBV7-9
clone_size: NA
cdr3_aa: CASSIDRNEKLFF
cdr3_nt: TGTGCCAGCAGCATCGACAGGAATGAAAAACTGTTTTTT

j_call: TRBJ2-2
d_call: NA
v_call: TRBV7-2
clone_size: NA
cdr3_aa: CASSPDVAGELFF
cdr3_nt: TGTGCCAGCAGCCCGGACGTTGCCGGGGAGCTGTTTTTT

j_call: TRBJ1-2
d_call: NA
v_call: TRBV9
clone_size: NA
cdr3_aa: CASSVEGYPFHGYTF
cdr3_nt: TGTGCCAGCAGCGTAGAAGGGTACCCCTTCCATGGCTACACCTTC

j_call: TRBJ2-1
d_call: NA
v_call: TRBV3-1
clone_size: NA
cdr3_aa: CASGPTLVSSYNEQFF
cdr3_nt: TGTGCCAGCGGCCCCACACTAGTCAGCTCCTACAATGAGCAGTTCTTC

j_call: TRBJ2-3
d_call: NA
v_call: TRBV5-1
clone_size: once
cdr3_aa: CASSPWSVGARTDTQYF
cdr3_nt: TGCGCCAGCAGCCCCTGGAGCGTGGGGGCTAGGACAGATACGCAGTATTTT

j_call: TRBJ2-1
d_call: NA
v_call: TRBV20-1
clone_size: NA
cdr3_aa: CSASLQFHPSSYNEQFF
cdr3_nt: TGCAGTGCCTCCCTACAGTTCCATCCGAGCTCCTACAATGAGCAGTTCTTC

j_call: TRBJ1-1
d_call: TRBD1
v_call: TRBV7-3
clone_size: NA
cdr3_aa: CASSPTGAWTEAFF
cdr3_nt: TGTGCCAGCAGCCCAACAGGGGCATGGACTGAAGCTTTCTTT

j_call: TRBJ2-4
d_call: TRBD1
v_call: TRBV5-6
clone_size: NA
cdr3_aa: CASSLEGAYIQYF
cdr3_nt: TGTGCCAGCAGCTTGGAGGGGGCTTACATTCAGTACTTC

j_call: TRBJ1-6
d_call: NA
v_call: TRBV6-5
clone_size: NA
cdr3_aa: CASGLNSPLHF
cdr3_nt: TGTGCCAGCGGACTAAATTCACCCCTCCACTTT

j_call: TRBJ1-1
d_call: NA
v_call: TRBV24-1
clone_size: NA
cdr3_aa: CATSDLDASEAFF
cdr3_nt: TGTGCCACCAGTGATCTCGATGCGAGCGAAGCTTTCTTT

j_call: TRBJ1-6
d_call: NA
v_call: TRBV25-1
clone_size: NA
cdr3_aa: CASRTAEGNSPLHF
cdr3_nt: TGTGCCAGCAGGACCGCAGAAGGGAATTCACCCCTCCACTTT

j_call: TRBJ1-5
d_call: NA
v_call: TRBV3-1
clone_size: NA
cdr3_aa: CASSMGLSNQPQHF
cdr3_nt: TGTGCCAGCAGCATGGGGTTGTCCAATCAGCCCCAGCATTTT